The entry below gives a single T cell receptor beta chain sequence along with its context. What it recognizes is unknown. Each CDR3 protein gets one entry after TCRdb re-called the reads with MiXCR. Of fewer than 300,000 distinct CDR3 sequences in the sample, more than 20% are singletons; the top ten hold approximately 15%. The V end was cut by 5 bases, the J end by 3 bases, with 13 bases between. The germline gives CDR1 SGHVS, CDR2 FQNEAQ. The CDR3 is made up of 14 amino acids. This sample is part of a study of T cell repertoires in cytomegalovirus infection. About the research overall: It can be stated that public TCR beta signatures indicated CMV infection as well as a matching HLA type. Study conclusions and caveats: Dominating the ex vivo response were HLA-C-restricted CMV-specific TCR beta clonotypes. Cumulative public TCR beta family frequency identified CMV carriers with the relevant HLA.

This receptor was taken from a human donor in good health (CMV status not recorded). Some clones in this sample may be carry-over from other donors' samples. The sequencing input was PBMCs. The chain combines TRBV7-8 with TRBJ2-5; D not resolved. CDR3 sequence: CASSGLGEKETQYF. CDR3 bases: TGTGCCAGCAGCGGGTTGGGCGAGAAAGAGACCCAGTACTTC.